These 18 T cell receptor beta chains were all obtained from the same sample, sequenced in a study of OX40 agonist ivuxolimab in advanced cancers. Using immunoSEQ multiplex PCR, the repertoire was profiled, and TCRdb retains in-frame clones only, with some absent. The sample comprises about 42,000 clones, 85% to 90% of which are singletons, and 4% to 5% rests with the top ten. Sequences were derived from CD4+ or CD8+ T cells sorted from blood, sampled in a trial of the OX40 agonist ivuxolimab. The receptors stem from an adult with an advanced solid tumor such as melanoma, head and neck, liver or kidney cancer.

The CDR3 is CASSLLSGNTIYF. CDR3 nucleotide sequence: TGTGCCAGCAGCTTACTCTCTGGAAACACCATATATTTT. The V call is TRBV5-6, the J call TRBJ1-3, with D hard to call. CDR3 length equals 13 residues. Germline V lookup: CDR1 SGHDT, CDR2 YYEEEE. Trimming shortened V by 2 bases and J by 0 bases, and 3 bases separated the two germline ends. Using reference TRBV5-6 and TRBJ1-3 for the parts outside the CDR3, the full variable domain is DAGVTQSPTHLIKTRGQQVTLRCSPKSGHDTVSWYQQALGQGPQFIFQYYEEEERQRGNFPDRFSGHQFPNYSSELNVNALLLGDSALYLCASSLLSGNTIYFGEGSWLTVV.

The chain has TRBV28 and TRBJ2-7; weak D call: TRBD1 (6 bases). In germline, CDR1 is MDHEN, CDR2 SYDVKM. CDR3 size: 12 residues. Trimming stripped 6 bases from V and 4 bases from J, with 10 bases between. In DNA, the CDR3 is TGTGCCAGCAGGATCAGGGGTTACGAGCAGTACTTC. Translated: CASRIRGYEQYF.

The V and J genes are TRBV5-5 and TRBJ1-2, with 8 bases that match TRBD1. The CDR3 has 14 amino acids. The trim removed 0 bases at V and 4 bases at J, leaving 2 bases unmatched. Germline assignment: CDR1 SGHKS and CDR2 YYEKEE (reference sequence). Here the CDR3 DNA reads TGTGCCAGCAGCTTGGCAGGGGGCCCCTATGGCTACACCTTC. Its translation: CASSLAGGPYGYTF.

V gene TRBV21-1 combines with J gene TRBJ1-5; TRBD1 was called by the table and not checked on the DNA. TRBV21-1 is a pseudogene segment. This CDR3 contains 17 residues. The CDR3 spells CASSEGQAIRSNQPQHF. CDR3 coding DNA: TGTGCCAGCAGCGAAGGACAGGCCATTCGGAGCAATCAGCCCCAGCATTTT.

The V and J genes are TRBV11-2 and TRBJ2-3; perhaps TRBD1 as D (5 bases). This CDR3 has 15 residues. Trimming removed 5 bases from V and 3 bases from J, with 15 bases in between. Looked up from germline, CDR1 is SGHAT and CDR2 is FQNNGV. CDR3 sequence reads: CASSQKRQFTDTQYF. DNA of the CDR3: TGTGCCAGCAGCCAGAAACGACAGTTTACAGATACGCAGTATTTT.

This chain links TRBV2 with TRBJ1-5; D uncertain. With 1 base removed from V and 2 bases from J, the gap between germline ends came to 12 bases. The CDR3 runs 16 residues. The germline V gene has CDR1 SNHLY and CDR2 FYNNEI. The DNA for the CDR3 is TGTGCCAGCAGTGAAGACGTCTACCAAGGCAATCAGCCCCAGCATTTT. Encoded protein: CASSEDVYQGNQPQHF.

The CDR3 DNA reads as TGTGCCATCAGTGGAGACTACAATCAGCCCCAGCATTTT. The encoded protein is CAISGDYNQPQHF. V is TRBV10-3 and J is TRBJ1-5, with D uncertain. This CDR3 is 13 amino acids long. Germline CDR1 is ENHRY and CDR2 is SYGVKD. Trimming stripped 4 bases from V and 3 bases from J, with 7 bases between.

The CDR3 sequence: CASKGGDSPFGYGYTF. CDR3 sequence (DNA): TGTGCCAGTAAGGGTGGTGACAGTCCCTTCGGATATGGCTACACCTTC. This chain connects TRBV19 to TRBJ1-2; a weak D match, TRBD1 (5 bases). V was trimmed by 7 bases and J by 5 bases, leaving 23 bases between them. CDR3 length: 16 amino acids. The germline CDR1 and CDR2 sequences are LNHDA and SQIVND (reference sequence).

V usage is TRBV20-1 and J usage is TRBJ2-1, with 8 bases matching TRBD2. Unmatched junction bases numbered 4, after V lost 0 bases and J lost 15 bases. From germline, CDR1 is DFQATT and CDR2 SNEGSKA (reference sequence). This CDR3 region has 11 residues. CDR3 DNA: TGCAGTGCTAGAGATGGGACTAGGGGGTTCTTC. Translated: CSARDGTRGFF.

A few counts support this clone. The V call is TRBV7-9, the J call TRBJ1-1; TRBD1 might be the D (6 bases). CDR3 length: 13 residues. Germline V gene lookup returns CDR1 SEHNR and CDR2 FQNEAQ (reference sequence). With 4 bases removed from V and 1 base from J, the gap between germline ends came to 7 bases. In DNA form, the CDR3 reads TGTGCCAGCAGCTCACAGGGGAACACTGAAGCTTTCTTT. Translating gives CASSSQGNTEAFF.

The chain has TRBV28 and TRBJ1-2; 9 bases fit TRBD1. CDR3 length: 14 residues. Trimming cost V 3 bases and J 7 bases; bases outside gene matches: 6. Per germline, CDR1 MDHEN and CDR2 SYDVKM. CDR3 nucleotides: TGTGCCAGCAGTTTGGGGACAGGGACTTCTGGCTACACCTTC. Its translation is CASSLGTGTSGYTF.

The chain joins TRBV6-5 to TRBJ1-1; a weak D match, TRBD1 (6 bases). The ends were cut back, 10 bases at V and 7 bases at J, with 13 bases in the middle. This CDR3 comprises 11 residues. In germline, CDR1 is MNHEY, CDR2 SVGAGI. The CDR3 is CATTGRIEAFF. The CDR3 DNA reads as TGTGCCACTACAGGGAGGATTGAAGCTTTCTTT.

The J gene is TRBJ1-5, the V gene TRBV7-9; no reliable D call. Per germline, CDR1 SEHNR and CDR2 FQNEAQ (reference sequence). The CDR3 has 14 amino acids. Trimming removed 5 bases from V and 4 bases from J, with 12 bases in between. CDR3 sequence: CASSALGFNQPQHF. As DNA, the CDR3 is TGTGCCAGCAGCGCCTTAGGGTTTAATCAGCCCCAGCATTTT.

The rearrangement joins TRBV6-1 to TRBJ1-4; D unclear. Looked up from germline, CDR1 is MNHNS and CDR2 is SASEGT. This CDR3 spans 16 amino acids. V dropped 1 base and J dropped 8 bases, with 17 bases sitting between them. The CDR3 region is CASSEGAAGTAEKLFF. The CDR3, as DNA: TGTGCCAGCAGTGAAGGGGCAGCAGGCACTGCGGAAAAACTGTTTTTT.

CDR3 residues: CASSFSLAGQGTQYF. Written as DNA, the CDR3 is TGTGCCAGCAGCTTCAGCCTAGCGGGACAGGGGACCCAGTACTTC. This chain connects TRBV7-9 to TRBJ2-5; D might be TRBD1 or TRBD2, each matching 9 bases. V was pared by 3 bases and J by 7 bases, with 18 bases between. The CDR3 sequence is 15 residues long. Per germline, CDR1 SEHNR and CDR2 FQNEAQ (reference sequence).

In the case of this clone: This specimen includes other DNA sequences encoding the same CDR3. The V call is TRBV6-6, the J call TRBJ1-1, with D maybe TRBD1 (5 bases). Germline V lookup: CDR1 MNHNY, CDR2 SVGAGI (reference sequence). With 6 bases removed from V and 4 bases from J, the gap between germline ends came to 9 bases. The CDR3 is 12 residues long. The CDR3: CASRSGSTEAFF. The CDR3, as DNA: TGTGCCAGCAGATCAGGGTCCACTGAAGCTTTCTTT.

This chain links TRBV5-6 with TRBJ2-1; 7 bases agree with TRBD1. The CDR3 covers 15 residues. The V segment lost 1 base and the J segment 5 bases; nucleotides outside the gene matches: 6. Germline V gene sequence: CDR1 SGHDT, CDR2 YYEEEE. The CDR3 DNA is TGTGCCAGCAGCTTGACAGGGGTGGTTAACAATGAGCAGTTCTTC. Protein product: CASSLTGVVNNEQFF.

The CDR3 protein is CAWRDRPPFSGANVLTF. The CDR3 DNA sequence: TGTGCCTGGAGGGACAGGCCTCCCTTCTCTGGGGCCAACGTCCTGACTTTC. The chain combines TRBV30 with TRBJ2-6; TRBD1 matches at 7 bases. After removal of 3 bases from V and 0 bases from J, the junction contained 8 bases not matched to a gene. CDR1 GTSNPN and CDR2 SVGIG come from the germline V gene (reference sequence). This CDR3 region has 17 residues. The full variable domain, in which reference TRBV30 and TRBJ2-6 provide the parts outside the CDR3, is SQTIHQWPATLVQPVGSPLSLECTVEGTSNPNLYWYRQAAGRGLQLLFYSVGIGQISSEVPQNLSASRPQDRQFILSSKKLLLSDSGFYLCAWRDRPPFSGANVLTFGAGSRLTVL.